This TCR beta chain originates from a study of blood T cell repertoires in COVID-19. Study details: Acute-phase and convalescent COVID-19 samples originated in the United States, Italy and Spain. T cells, B-cell-depleted T cells, or PBMCs supplied cDNA or gDNA.

J gave up 7 bases and V 5 bases, and 8 bases lay outside the gene matches. The CDR3 has 15 residues. In germline, CDR1 is LNHDA, CDR2 SQIVND (reference sequence). Original methodology: Researchers report that nucleated cell counts were estimated from reference gene primer amplification. Measured with immunoSEQ multiplex PCR; TCRdb has only the in-frame clones, and not every one. For V, J and clone size, that table is used; D and trimming come from the DNA. Of 250,000 or so clones in the sample, around 84% were seen once. This clonotype was obtained from a woman between 70 and 85 years old with active or convalescent COVID-19. The sequenced sample was peripheral blood. The rearrangement uses TRBV19 and TRBJ1-4; TRBD1 matches at 9 bases. Written as DNA, the CDR3 is TGTGCCAGTAGTCCCCACAGGGGGCCAGGTGAAAAACTGTTTTTT. Protein product: CASSPHRGPGEKLFF.